The clone carrying this TCR beta chain was observed many times. What it recognizes is unknown. The DNA ends 3 residues before the CDR3 does, and the rest of the CDR3 is filled in from the germline J gene. This sample was included in a study of T cell clonality in common variable immunodeficiency. Study outcomes and limitations: What drives increased CVID clonality needs T cell subpopulation sequencing. Compared with healthy controls, CVID subjects showed increased TCRbeta clonality, mostly in about a third.

Only in-frame clones appear in the TCRdb table, and some are missing; sequencing was by immunoSEQ multiplex PCR. This sample comprises about 81,000 clones, none seen once only. The germline V gene encodes CDR1 SGHTA and CDR2 FQGNSA. This CDR3 contains 14 residues. J lost 6 bases, V lost 5 bases, and 10 bases had no gene match. The gene calls are TRBV7-2 and TRBJ2-7; TRBD2 matches at 7 bases. Sequencing was carried out using peripheral blood mononuclear cells. This TCR derives from a person aged 18 to 75 in good health. CDR3 amino acids: CASSLSGRAREQYF. CDR3 DNA (partial): TGTGCCAGCAGCCTATCGGGGAGGGCTCGCGAG.